This TCR beta chain was sequenced in a study of beta chain features in type 1 diabetes. Study-wide findings and caveats: A greater similarity of naive, central memory and Treg TCRB repertoires was seen among patients than among healthy donors.

Averaging roughly 110 mL, one heparinised blood draw was given by each donor. Each population that was sorted was more than 95% pure. Concerning this clone: Its antigen remains unknown.

All of the isolated RNA was reverse transcribed, so expressed TCRB transcripts were sequenced. Sequenced by immunoSEQ multiplex PCR; TCRdb stores in-frame clones only, minus some. Of roughly 130,000 clones in the sample, about 8.7% were seen once. The sequence came from a man aged 18 to 29 in good health. Sequencing input: central memory CD4+ T cells from blood.

Here the CDR3 DNA reads TGTGCCAGTAGTACCGGGACTAGCGGAATCACAGATACGCAGTATTTT. Residues: CASSTGTSGITDTQYF. This rearrangement joins TRBV19 to TRBJ2-3, with TRBD2 matching over 11 bases. Germline V gene lookup returns CDR1 LNHDA and CDR2 SQIVND (reference sequence). Trimming removed 4 bases from V and 2 bases from J; junction bases left unmatched: 5. CDR3 length: 16 residues.